This T cell receptor beta chain comes out of a study of OX40 agonist ivuxolimab in advanced cancers. Study-wide context: While on treatment, patients had intravenous ivuxolimab at 0.01 to 10 mg/kg every 2 weeks. Having had anti-PD-1, anti-PD-L1 or anti-CTLA-4 therapy before was allowed, and under 50% had some. The study, taken as a whole, reports: The antigens recognized by the expanded peripheral T cells, that is their antigen specificity, were not determined. Relative to CD4+, CD8+ T cells held more expanded clones on average.

V lost 3 bases to trimming and J lost 1 base, with 6 bases between them. The CDR3 runs 13 residues. Germline CDR1 KGHSH, CDR2 LQKENI. Profiled with immunoSEQ multiplex PCR; TCRdb holds only in-frame clones, not every one. This repertoire shows roughly 76,000 clones, over 80% found once; its top ten account for less than 6.5%. This clone is a singleton in its sample. Its specificity is not known. The sequencing used CD4+ or CD8+ T cells sorted from blood, collected in a trial of the OX40 agonist ivuxolimab. This TCR was recovered from an adult with an advanced solid tumor such as melanoma, head and neck, liver or kidney cancer. The gene calls are TRBV18 and TRBJ1-1; D is ambiguous. The CDR3 loop is CASSPTTNTEAFF. Here the CDR3 DNA reads TGTGCCAGCTCACCCACCACGAACACTGAAGCTTTCTTT.